The source of this T cell receptor (beta chain) is a study of blood T cell repertoires in COVID-19. Study at large: The samples span acute and convalescent COVID-19 from the United States, Italy and Spain. The analysed material was cDNA or gDNA that came from T cells, B-cell-depleted T cells, or PBMCs.

The CDR3 has 17 residues. J lost 7 bases, V lost 0 bases, and 11 bases had no gene match. CDR1 is SGDLS, CDR2 YYNGEE, per germline. Under the authors' procedure: Scientists estimated how many nucleated cells there were by amplifying reference gene primers. The repertoire was sequenced with immunoSEQ multiplex PCR; TCRdb's copy has only in-frame clones and lacks some. That table is the source of V, J and clone size, and D and trimming were worked out from the DNA. The sample yields some 46,000 clones, 75% to 90% seen once. This receptor was obtained from a man aged 55 to 69 with active COVID-19. The chain recombines TRBV9 with TRBJ2-1, with 9 bases aligning to TRBD2. Sequenced: peripheral blood. Here the CDR3 DNA reads TGTGCCAGCAGCGTAGAGGCGGTAGCGGGAGCGACAAATGAGCAGTTCTTC. It translates to CASSVEAVAGATNEQFF.